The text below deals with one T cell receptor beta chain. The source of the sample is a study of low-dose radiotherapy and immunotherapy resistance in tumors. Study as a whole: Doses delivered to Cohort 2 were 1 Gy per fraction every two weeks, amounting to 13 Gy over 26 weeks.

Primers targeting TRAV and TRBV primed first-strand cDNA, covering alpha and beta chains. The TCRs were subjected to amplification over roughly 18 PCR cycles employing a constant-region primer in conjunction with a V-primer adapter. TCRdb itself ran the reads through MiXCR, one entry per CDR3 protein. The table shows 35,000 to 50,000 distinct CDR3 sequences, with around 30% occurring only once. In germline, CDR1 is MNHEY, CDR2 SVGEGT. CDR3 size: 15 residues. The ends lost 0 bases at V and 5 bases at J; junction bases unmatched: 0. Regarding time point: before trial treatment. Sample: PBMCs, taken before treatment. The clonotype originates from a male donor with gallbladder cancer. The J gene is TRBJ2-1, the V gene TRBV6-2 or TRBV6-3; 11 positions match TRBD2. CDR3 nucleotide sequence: TGTGCCAGCAGTTACTCGACTAGCGGGAACAATGAGCAGTTCTTC. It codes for CASSYSTSGNNEQFF.